This TCR beta chain was sequenced for a study of blood T cells in healthy people across ages (dated by TCRdb to the mid-2010s). Concerning the study at large: In model experiments, template switching captured about one uniquely barcoded TCR beta cDNA molecule for every two T cells. Age-related changes in TCR beta repertoire diversity were measured in the study by deep sequencing normalized with unique cDNA molecular identifiers. The donors were divided into four age groups: young (average roughly 15 years), middle-aged (about 40), aged (62) and long-lived (roughly 82). Donors of different ages were randomly distributed across sequencing lanes to avoid experimental bias. Using the same blood draw, the study looked at two additional independent replicas of 1 million unique cDNA reads for two donors, one aged 18 to 30 and the other aged 80 or older. The research as a whole found: Because donor CMV infection status was unknown, age-related changes in expanded clonotypes were potentially confounded. Estimates of total diversity based on one million sequenced T cells were considered lower bounds and underestimates. Compared with the aged group, the long-lived group had more naive CD4+ T cells, fewer expanded clones and increased TCR diversity, a pattern suggesting age selection. Since profiling was done on bulk unsorted PBMCs, naive and antigen-experienced compartments could not be conclusively compared. As age increased, observed TCR beta diversity per million T cells dropped in a roughly linear way, and a significant reduction was already evident by age about 40. Observed TCR beta diversity correlated strongly with the percentage of naive T cells measured by flow cytometry.

Library preparation employed 5' RACE. This sample was sequenced with an Illumina HiSeq 2500. A second roughly 7 to 11 cycle PCR used a sample-barcoded 5' primer and a J-beta primer mix. A template-switch 5' adaptor carrying 12 random nucleotides introduced a unique molecular identifier onto each TCR beta cDNA molecule. At least 2.5 million CDR3-containing paired-end reads were obtained from each sample. First-strand cDNA was synthesized from all RNA with the Mint cDNA synthesis kit, primed by a TRBC-specific oligonucleotide. After uracil-DNA glycosylase treatment, a first 18-cycle PCR used universal primers M1SS and BC2_uni_R on all cDNA. The authors' pipeline ran thus. Normalization of each sample was performed by random selection of 1 million high-quality reads, each carrying a distinct molecular identifier. Instead of being binned into consensus sequences, reads with shared molecular identifiers were discarded. MiTCR, with a Q25 quality threshold and the strictest error-elimination algorithm, was used for CDR3 identification, clonotype clustering and error correction. Lower-bound total TCR beta diversity was estimated with a nonparametric unseen species model using Euler transformation. TCRdb reprocessing: public reads trimmed at Q25 with fastp, clones called with MiXCR, in-frame beta chains kept. A single entry per CDR3 protein holds the most common genes and DNA from its merged rows. TCRdb, rather than the study authors, made the V and J calls. This sample gives approximately 1.5 million distinct CDR3 sequences in total; roughly 32% of them show up just once. About 11% of the sample belongs to the ten largest clones.

In regard to this clonotype: Its antigen is not yet known. Per-base qualities were not stored, and no clone one base away is much larger.

The CDR3 numbers 15 residues from cysteine through phenylalanine. Only the CDR3 DNA stays, 45 bases, in frame from base 1. From the germline V gene, CDR1 is SGHRS and CDR2 is YFSETQ. V has 4 bases trimmed and J has 1 base trimmed; junction bases matching no gene number 7. The roughly 39 donors, aged 6 to 90 years, were systemically healthy Caucasian individuals from Russia. About 10 milliliters of peripheral blood were collected from each donor into EDTA-treated Vacutainer tubes. Ficoll-Paque density-gradient centrifugation was used to isolate PBMCs, with at least 7 million obtained per sample. Total RNA was extracted from PBMCs with Trizol reagent, with at least 5.5 micrograms obtained per sample. The percentages of naive CD45RAhigh/CD27high T cells were determined by flow cytometry on a PBMC aliquot from every donor.

The chain links TRBV5-1 with TRBJ2-5, and 7 bases in between align with TRBD1. Sequencing was performed on blood. This clonotype was sampled from a woman in her 30s in good health. The CDR3: CASSRRDRLQETQYF. Read as DNA, the sequence is TGCGCCAGCAGCCGCCGGGACAGACTCCAAGAGACCCAGTACTTC.